One sample yielded the 2 T cell receptor beta chains listed below, sequenced in a study of monozygotic twins with inflammatory bowel disease. TCRdb reanalyzed the 5' RACE reads, giving one entry per CDR3 protein sequence and no DNA. The listing contains over 150,000 distinct CDR3 sequences. The sequenced material came from blood. The receptors stem from a human donor with ulcerative colitis or Crohn's disease, or a healthy co-twin of an affected twin (not recorded which).

The chain joins TRBV7-9 to TRBJ2-1; TCRdb designates TRBD1, a call that cannot be tested without DNA. Germline loops: CDR1 SEHNR, CDR2 FQNEAQ (reference sequence). The CDR3 extends over 17 amino acids. This CDR3 is CASSPNSAVPPYNEQFF.

The rearrangement joins TRBV5-4 to TRBJ2-7; TCRdb lists TRBD2, though no DNA is available to test this call. Germline V gene data show CDR1 as SGHNT and CDR2 as YYREEE (reference sequence). This CDR3 has 15 amino acids. The CDR3: CASSALAGGTYEQYF.